The 5 T cell receptor beta chains below all came from one sample that was sequenced in a study of T cells after yellow fever vaccination. MiXCR, run by TCRdb on the 5' RACE reads, gives a single entry per CDR3 protein. The sample holds about 220,000 distinct CDR3 sequences, under 3.5% seen once. The source material was CD4+ T cells sorted from PBMCs, sampled 10 days after the yellow fever booster vaccination. These TCRs come from a man younger than 35 who received the YFV17D yellow fever vaccine.

This clonotype was observed a few times. The gene calls are TRBV20-1 and TRBJ2-4; 11 bases map to TRBD2. With V trimmed by 5 bases and J by 1 base, 10 bases remained unmatched. This CDR3 comprises 17 residues. Germline CDR1 reads DFQATT; CDR2 reads SNEGSKA (reference sequence). The CDR3 DNA reads as TGCAGTGCTTACGATAGCGGGGGGGCATTTGCCAAAAACATTCAGTACTTC. It is translated as CSAYDSGGAFAKNIQYF.

This clonotype was detected many times. V usage is TRBV4-1 and J usage is TRBJ2-7, with 10 bases aligning to TRBD1. CDR3 size: 14 residues. The germline CDR1 and CDR2 sequences are MGHRA and YSYEKL. Losses at the gene ends were 4 bases for V and 0 bases for J; bases not matched to a gene: 0. Here the CDR3 reads CASSRDRGSYEQYV. In DNA form, the CDR3 reads TGCGCCAGCAGCCGGGACAGGGGCTCCTACGAGCAGTACGTC.

Many counts were recorded for this clonotype. The chain uses TRBV7-9 and TRBJ2-7, with D unresolved. This CDR3 comprises 12 residues. Germline values: CDR1 SEHNR, CDR2 FQNEAQ (reference sequence). V was cut by 5 bases and J by 0 bases, with 5 bases left in between. The CDR3 coding sequence is TGTGCCAGCAGCCCGAGCTCCTACGAGCAGTACTTC. Protein: CASSPSSYEQYF.

The gene calls are TRBV6-6 and TRBJ2-3; 8 positions match TRBD1. The CDR3 runs 17 residues. Trimming removed 6 bases from V and 3 bases from J; junction bases left unmatched: 14. Germline CDR1 and CDR2: MNHNY and SVGAGI (reference sequence). The CDR3: CASSAPRTGRRTDTQYF. The CDR3 nucleotides are TGTGCCAGCAGCGCCCCAAGGACAGGGAGGAGGACAGATACGCAGTATTTT.

This clonotype was detected only a few times. This rearrangement joins TRBV12-3 or TRBV12-4 to TRBJ1-4; D may be TRBD1 (5 bases). There are 13 residues in the CDR3. The V end lost 2 bases, the J end lost 8 bases, and 9 bases lay between the germline ends. CDR3 region: CASSLRGDEKLFF. CDR3 sequence (DNA): TGTGCCAGCAGTTTAAGAGGGGACGAAAAACTGTTTTTT.